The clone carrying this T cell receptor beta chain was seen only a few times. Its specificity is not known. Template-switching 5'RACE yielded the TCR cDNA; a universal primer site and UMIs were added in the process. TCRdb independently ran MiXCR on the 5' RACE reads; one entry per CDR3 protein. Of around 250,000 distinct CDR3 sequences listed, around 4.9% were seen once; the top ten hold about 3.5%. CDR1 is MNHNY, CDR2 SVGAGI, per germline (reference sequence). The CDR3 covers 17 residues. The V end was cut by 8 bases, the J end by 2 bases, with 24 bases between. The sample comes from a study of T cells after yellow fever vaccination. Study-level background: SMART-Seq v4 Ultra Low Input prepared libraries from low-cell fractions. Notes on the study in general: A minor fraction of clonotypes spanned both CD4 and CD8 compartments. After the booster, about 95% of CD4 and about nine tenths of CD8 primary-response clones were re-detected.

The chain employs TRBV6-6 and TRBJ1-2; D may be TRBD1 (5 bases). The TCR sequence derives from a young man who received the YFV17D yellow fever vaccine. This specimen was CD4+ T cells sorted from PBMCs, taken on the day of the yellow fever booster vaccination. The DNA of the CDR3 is TGTGCCAGCCTGACCCATACCACCGGGGGTGAAAACTATGGCTACACCTTC. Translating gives CASLTHTTGGENYGYTF.